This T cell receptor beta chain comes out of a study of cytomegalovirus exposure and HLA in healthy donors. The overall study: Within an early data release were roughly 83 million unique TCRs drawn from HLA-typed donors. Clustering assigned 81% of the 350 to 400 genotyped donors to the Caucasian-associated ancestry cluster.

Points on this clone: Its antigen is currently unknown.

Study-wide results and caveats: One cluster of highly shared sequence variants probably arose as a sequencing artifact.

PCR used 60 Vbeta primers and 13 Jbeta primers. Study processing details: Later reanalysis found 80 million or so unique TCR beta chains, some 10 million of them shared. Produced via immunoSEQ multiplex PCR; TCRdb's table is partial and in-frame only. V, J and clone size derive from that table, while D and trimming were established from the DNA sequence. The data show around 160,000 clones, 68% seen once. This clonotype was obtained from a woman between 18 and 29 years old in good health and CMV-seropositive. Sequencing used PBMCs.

In DNA form, the CDR3 reads TGTGCCACCAGCAGCGGCCAGGGATCGTCCTATGGCTACACCTTC. Translation gives CATSSGQGSSYGYTF. The genes are TRBV15 and TRBJ1-2; D is perhaps TRBD1 (5 bases). The germline V and J ends were trimmed by 3 bases and 4 bases, with 15 bases remaining between them. CDR1 and CDR2 from the germline V gene are LNHNV and YYDKDF (reference sequence). This CDR3 is built from 15 residues.